This entry lists 17 T cell receptor beta chains sequenced from one sample in a study of T cells in Graves' hyperthyroidism and ophthalmopathy. Amplified TCR beta CDR3 regions derived from RNA transcripts. With the HTBI primer set, the TCR CDR3 went through a first round of RT-PCR. MiXCR, applied by TCRdb to the multiplex PCR reads, yields one record per CDR3 protein. Of some 560,000 distinct CDR3 sequences listed, 15% to 18% were seen once; the top ten hold under 7.5%. Sample: blood. The source of these receptors is a woman under 40 with Graves' hyperthyroidism.

This clonotype was observed a handful of times. A read error may account for a junction end that differs from germline. This chain joins TRBV24-1 and TRBJ2-3; 9 bases align to TRBD1. Germline V gives CDR1 KGHDR, CDR2 SFDVKD. The CDR3 extends over 15 amino acids. DNA for the CDR3: TGTGCCACCAGTGAGGGACAGGGAGGGCCAGATACGCGGTATTTT. This gives the protein CATSEGQGGPDTRYF.

There are many counts of this clonotype. The chain carries TRBV30 and TRBJ2-1, with TRBD2 matching 14 bases. Per germline, CDR1 GTSNPN and CDR2 SVGIG (reference sequence). Trimming took 2 bases from V and 0 from J; bases not matched to a gene: 6. This CDR3 is built from 18 residues. This CDR3 is CAWSRRLAGGPSYNEQFF. Here the CDR3 DNA reads TGTGCCTGGAGTCGAAGACTAGCGGGAGGGCCCTCCTACAATGAGCAGTTCTTC. The full variable domain, its missing parts supplied by reference TRBV30 and TRBJ2-1, is SQTIHQWPATLVQPVGSPLSLECTVEGTSNPNLYWYRQAAGRGLQLLFYSVGIGQISSEVPQNLSASRPQDRQFILSSKKLLLSDSGFYLCAWSRRLAGGPSYNEQFFGPGTRLTVL.

There are many counts of this clonotype. The chain recombines TRBV6-1 with TRBJ2-7; possibly TRBD1 for D (6 bases). The CDR3 is 13 amino acids. V dropped 6 bases and J dropped 5 bases, with 14 bases sitting between them. Germline CDR1 MNHNS, CDR2 SASEGT. This chain's CDR3 is CASSARGPDEQYF. The CDR3 bases are TGTGCCAGCAGCGCCAGGGGACCTGACGAGCAGTACTTC.

Many counts were recorded for this clonotype. The V and J genes are TRBV20-1 and TRBJ2-1, with D hard to call. There are 17 residues in the CDR3. Germline CDR1 is DFQATT and CDR2 is SNEGSKA (reference sequence). V lost 6 bases, J lost 2 bases, and 23 bases lay in between. DNA for the CDR3: TGCAGTGCCTCTAACATTGAGAGCCCGGGTACCTACAATGAGCAGTTCTTC. Residues: CSASNIESPGTYNEQFF.

This clonotype was observed at least ten times. The chain joins TRBV7-2 to TRBJ1-2, with TRBD1 as a possible D gene (6 bases). There are 14 residues in the CDR3. Germline lookup yields CDR1 SGHTA and CDR2 FQGNSA. V shed 10 bases and J shed 8 bases, with 23 bases lying between them. The CDR3 sequence is CATNDRQGWRGYTF. The CDR3 coding sequence is TGTGCCACCAACGATCGGCAGGGGTGGAGAGGCTACACCTTC.

In this sample, this clonotype turned up many times. CDR3 in amino acids: CASSFSGNRLNEQFF. CDR3 DNA sequence: TGTGCCAGCAGTTTTAGCGGGAATCGGCTGAATGAGCAGTTCTTC. The V call is TRBV6-2 or TRBV6-3, the J call TRBJ2-1; 8 bases fit TRBD2. From germline, CDR1 is MNHEY and CDR2 SVGEGT. The junction had 9 bases not matched to a gene; V was cut back by 4 bases and J by 7 bases. The CDR3 sequence is 15 residues long.

This clonotype has a count of ten or more. This chain joins TRBV6-2 or TRBV6-3 and TRBJ2-5, with D unclear. V dropped 5 bases and J dropped 4 bases, with 8 bases sitting between them. The germline V gene has CDR1 MNHEY and CDR2 SVGEGT. The CDR3 has 12 residues. In nucleotides, the CDR3 is TGTGCCAGCAGTAGGGATGGAGAGACCCAGTACTTC. This gives the protein CASSRDGETQYF.

The table lists this clonotype with many counts. DNA of the CDR3: TGCAGTGCTAGAGATGTTAACGGGAGGGCCTATAAAGTTGAGCAGTTCTTC. This codes for CSARDVNGRAYKVEQFF. V and J are TRBV20-1 and TRBJ2-1; 8 bases match TRBD2. CDR1 DFQATT and CDR2 SNEGSKA come from the germline V gene (reference sequence). With 0 bases clipped from V and 9 bases from J, the junction kept 16 bases outside the gene matches. The CDR3 totals 17 residues.

The genes are TRBV15 and TRBJ2-1; the D is unclear. This CDR3 region has 12 residues. V was shortened by 1 base and J by 9 bases, with 7 bases between the two germline ends. Germline values: CDR1 LNHNV, CDR2 YYDKDF (reference sequence). The CDR3 region has the DNA TGTGCCACCAGCAGAGGAATTTTTGAGCAGTTCTTC. Translating gives CATSRGIFEQFF.

In regard to this clonotype: This may be a read error: a much more frequent sequence differs by one nucleotide. The CDR3 protein is CASSSRGPIEAFF. CDR3 sequence (DNA): TGTGCCAGCAGTTCCAGGGGACCCATTGAAGCTTTCTTT. V usage is TRBV28 and J usage is TRBJ1-1; tentative D call: TRBD1 (6 bases). Trimming pared 4 bases from V and 7 bases from J, leaving 13 bases between. Germline lookup yields CDR1 MDHEN and CDR2 SYDVKM. The CDR3 is made up of 13 amino acids. The whole variable domain, filled in from reference TRBV28 and TRBJ1-1, reads DVKVTQSSRYLVKRTGEKVFLECVQDMDHENMFWYRQDPGLGLRLIYFSYDVKMKEKGDIPEGYSVSREKKERFSLILESASTNQTSMYLCASSSRGPIEAFFGQGTRLTVV.

This clonotype appeared many times. The chain uses TRBV18 and TRBJ1-6, with 7 bases matching TRBD1. CDR1 and CDR2 (germline): KGHSH, LQKENI. V shed 3 bases and J 7 bases; nucleotides not matched to a gene: 3. This CDR3 comprises 14 residues. This chain's CDR3 is CASSPRDSNSPLHF. The CDR3 DNA follows: TGTGCCAGCTCACCCCGGGACAGCAATTCACCCCTCCACTTT.

CDR3 region: CASSITRDRAHEQYF. The CDR3 bases are TGTGCCAGCAGCATTACCCGGGACAGGGCCCACGAGCAGTACTTC. The rearrangement joins TRBV5-5 to TRBJ2-7, with TRBD1 identical over 9 bases. Germline loops: CDR1 SGHKS, CDR2 YYEKEE (reference sequence). The CDR3 consists of 15 residues. J gave up 5 bases and V 4 bases, and 10 bases lay outside the gene matches.

V usage is TRBV10-3 and J usage is TRBJ2-3; 12 nucleotides line up with TRBD1. With V trimmed by 8 bases and J by 6 bases, 6 bases remained unmatched. Looked up from germline, CDR1 is ENHRY and CDR2 is SYGVKD. The CDR3 totals 14 residues. The CDR3 loop reads CAISGTGGRDTQYF. CDR3 coding DNA: TGTGCCATCTCCGGGACAGGGGGCAGGGATACGCAGTATTTT.

This chain joins TRBV9 and TRBJ2-5; D is uncertain. The CDR3 loop spans 13 amino acids. Germline loops: CDR1 SGDLS, CDR2 YYNGEE. Trimming stripped 1 base from V and 5 bases from J, with 9 bases between. The CDR3 region is CASSVHLRETQYF. DNA for the CDR3: TGTGCCAGCAGCGTACACCTGCGGGAGACCCAGTACTTC.

This clonotype appeared a few times. The CDR3 nucleotides are TGTGCCACCCGATCTTGGGACAATGAGCAGTTCTTC. Protein sequence: CATRSWDNEQFF. V is TRBV24-1 and J is TRBJ2-1; D is ambiguous. The CDR3 consists of 12 residues. V was cut by 9 bases and J by 5 bases, with 10 bases left in between. The germline CDR1 and CDR2 sequences are KGHDR and SFDVKD.

This clonotype was detected ten times or more. The V and J genes are TRBV6-5 and TRBJ1-1, with D perhaps TRBD1 (5 bases). Looked up from germline, CDR1 is MNHEY and CDR2 is SVGAGI. V lost 0 bases and J 7 bases, leaving 9 bases between the germline ends. This CDR3 contains 13 residues. In DNA, the CDR3 is TGTGCCAGCAGTTACTCCCAGGGACGTGAAGCTTTCTTT. It translates to CASSYSQGREAFF.

The gene calls are TRBV7-8 and TRBJ2-6, with D hard to call. From germline, CDR1 is SGHVS and CDR2 FQNEAQ. The CDR3 length is 16 residues. Between the trimmed V and J ends, which lost 2 bases and 2 bases, there was a span of 10 bases. This CDR3 reads CASSLLVRPGANVLTF. The DNA for the CDR3 is TGTGCCAGCAGCTTACTCGTCCGCCCTGGGGCCAACGTCCTGACTTTC.